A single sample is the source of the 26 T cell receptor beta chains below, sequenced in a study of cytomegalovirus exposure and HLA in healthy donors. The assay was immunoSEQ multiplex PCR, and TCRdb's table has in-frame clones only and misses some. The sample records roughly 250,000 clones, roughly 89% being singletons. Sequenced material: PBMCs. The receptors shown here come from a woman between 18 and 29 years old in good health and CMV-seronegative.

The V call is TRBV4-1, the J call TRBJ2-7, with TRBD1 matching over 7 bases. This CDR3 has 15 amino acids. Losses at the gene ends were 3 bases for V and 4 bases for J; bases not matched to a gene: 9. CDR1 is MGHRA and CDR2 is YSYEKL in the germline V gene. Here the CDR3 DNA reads TGCGCCAGCAGCCATGGCCCGGGACAGATATACGAGCAGTACGTC. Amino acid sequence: CASSHGPGQIYEQYV.

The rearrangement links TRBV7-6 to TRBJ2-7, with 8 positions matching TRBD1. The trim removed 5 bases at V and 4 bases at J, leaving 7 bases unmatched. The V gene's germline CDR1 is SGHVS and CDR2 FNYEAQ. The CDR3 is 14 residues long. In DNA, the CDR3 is TGTGCCAGCAGCCCCGGGACAGGTCCGTACGAGCAGTACTTC. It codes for CASSPGTGPYEQYF. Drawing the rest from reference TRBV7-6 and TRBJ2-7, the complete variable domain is GAGVSQSPRYKVTKRGQDVALRCDPISGHVSLYWYRQALGQGPEFLTYFNYEAQQDKSGLPNDRFSAERPEGSISTLTIQRTEQRDSAMYRCASSPGTGPYEQYFGPGTRLTVT.

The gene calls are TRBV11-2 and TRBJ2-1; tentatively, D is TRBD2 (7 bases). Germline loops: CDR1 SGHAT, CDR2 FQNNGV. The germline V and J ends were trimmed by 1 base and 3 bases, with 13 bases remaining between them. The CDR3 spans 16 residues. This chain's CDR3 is CASSLGGGAIYNEQFF. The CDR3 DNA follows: TGTGCCAGCAGCTTAGGAGGGGGGGCAATCTACAATGAGCAGTTCTTC.

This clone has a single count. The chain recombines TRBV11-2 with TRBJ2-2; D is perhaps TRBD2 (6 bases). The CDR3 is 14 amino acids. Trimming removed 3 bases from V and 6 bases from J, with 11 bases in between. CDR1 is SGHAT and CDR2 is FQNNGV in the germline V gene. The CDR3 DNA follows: TGTGCCAGCAGCTTTCTGGAGGGACCCGGGGAGCTGTTTTTT. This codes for CASSFLEGPGELFF.

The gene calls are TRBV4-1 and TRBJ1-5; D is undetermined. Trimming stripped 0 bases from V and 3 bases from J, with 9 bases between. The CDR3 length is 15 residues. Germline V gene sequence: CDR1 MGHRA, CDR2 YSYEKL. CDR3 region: CASSQEPGPNQPQHF. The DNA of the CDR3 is TGCGCCAGCAGCCAAGAACCAGGTCCCAATCAGCCCCAGCATTTT.

CDR3 sequence: CASRGGRGKNSNQPQHF. The CDR3 DNA reads TGTGCCAGCAGAGGTGGCAGGGGCAAAAATAGCAATCAGCCCCAGCATTTT. The J gene is TRBJ1-5, the V gene TRBV2; D is possibly TRBD1 (6 bases). CDR3 length: 17 amino acids. Germline-derived CDR1 and CDR2 are SNHLY and FYNNEI. Between the trimmed V and J ends, which lost 6 bases and 0 bases, there was a span of 18 bases.

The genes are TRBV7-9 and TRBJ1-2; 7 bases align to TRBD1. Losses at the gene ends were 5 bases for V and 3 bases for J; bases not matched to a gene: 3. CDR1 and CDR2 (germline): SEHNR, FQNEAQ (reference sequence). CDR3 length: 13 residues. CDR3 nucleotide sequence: TGTGCCAGCAGCGCCCAGGGGGACTATGGCTACACCTTC. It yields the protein CASSAQGDYGYTF.

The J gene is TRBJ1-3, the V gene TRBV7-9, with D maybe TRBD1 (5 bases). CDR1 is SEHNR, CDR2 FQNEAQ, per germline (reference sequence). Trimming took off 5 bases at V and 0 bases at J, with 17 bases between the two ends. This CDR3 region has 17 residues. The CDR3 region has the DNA TGTGCCAGCAGCGATACAGGCAGAGGAGACTCTGGAAACACCATATATTTT. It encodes CASSDTGRGDSGNTIYF.

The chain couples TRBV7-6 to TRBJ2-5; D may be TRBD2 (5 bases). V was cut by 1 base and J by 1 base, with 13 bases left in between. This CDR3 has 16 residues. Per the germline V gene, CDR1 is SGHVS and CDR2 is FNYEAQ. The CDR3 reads CASSLDGTGFQETQYF. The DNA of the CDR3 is TGTGCCAGCAGCTTAGATGGAACGGGGTTCCAAGAGACCCAGTACTTC.

CDR3: CASSTIQGTGNTEAFF. CDR3 nucleotide sequence: TGTGCCAGCAGCACCATTCAAGGGACAGGGAACACTGAAGCTTTCTTT. The chain joins TRBV7-2 to TRBJ1-1; 8 nucleotides line up with TRBD1. Unmatched junction bases numbered 9, after V lost 5 bases and J lost 1 base. Germline V gene data show CDR1 as SGHTA and CDR2 as FQGNSA. The CDR3 runs to 16 residues.

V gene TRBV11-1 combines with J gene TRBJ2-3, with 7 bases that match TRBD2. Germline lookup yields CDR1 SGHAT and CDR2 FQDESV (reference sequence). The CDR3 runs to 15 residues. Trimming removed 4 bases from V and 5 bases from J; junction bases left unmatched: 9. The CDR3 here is CASSSGAGSGDTQYF. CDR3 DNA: TGTGCCAGCAGCTCCGGAGCGGGGAGTGGAGATACGCAGTATTTT.

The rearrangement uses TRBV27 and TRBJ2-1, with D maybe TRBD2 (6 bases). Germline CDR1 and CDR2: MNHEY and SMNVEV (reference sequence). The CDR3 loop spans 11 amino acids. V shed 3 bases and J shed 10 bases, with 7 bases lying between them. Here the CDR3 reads CASSFGLEQFF. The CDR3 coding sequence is TGTGCCAGCAGTTTCGGACTAGAGCAGTTCTTC.

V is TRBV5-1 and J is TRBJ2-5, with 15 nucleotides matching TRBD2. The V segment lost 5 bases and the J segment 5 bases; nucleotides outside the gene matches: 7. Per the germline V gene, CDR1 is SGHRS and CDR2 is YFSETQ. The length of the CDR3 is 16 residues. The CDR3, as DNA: TGCGCCAGCAGTCGGACTAGCGGGGGGGCCGGGGAGACCCAGTACTTC. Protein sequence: CASSRTSGGAGETQYF. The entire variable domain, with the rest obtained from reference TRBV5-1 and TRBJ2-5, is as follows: KAGVTQTPRYLIKTRGQQVTLSCSPISGHRSVSWYQQTPGQGLQFLFEYFSETQRNKGNFPGRFSGRQFSNSRSEMNVSTLELGDSALYLCASSRTSGGAGETQYFGPGTRLLVL.

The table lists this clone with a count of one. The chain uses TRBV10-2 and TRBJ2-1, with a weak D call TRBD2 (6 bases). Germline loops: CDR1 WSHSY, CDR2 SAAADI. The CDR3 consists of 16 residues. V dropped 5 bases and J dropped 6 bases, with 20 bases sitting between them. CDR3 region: CASSTGTRTGGNEQFF. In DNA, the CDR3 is TGCGCCAGCAGTACGGGGACTCGGACCGGCGGCAATGAGCAGTTCTTC.

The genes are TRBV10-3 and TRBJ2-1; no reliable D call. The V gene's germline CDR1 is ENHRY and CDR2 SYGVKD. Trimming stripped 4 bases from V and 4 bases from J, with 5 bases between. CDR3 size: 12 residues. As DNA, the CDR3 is TGTGCCATCAGTGCCCATTACAATGAGCAGTTCTTC. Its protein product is CAISAHYNEQFF.

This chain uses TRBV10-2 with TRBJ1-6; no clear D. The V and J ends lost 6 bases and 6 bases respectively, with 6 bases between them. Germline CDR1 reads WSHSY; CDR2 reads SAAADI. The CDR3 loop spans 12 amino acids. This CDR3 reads CASSPGNSPLHF. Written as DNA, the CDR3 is TGCGCCAGCAGCCCCGGTAATTCACCCCTCCACTTT.

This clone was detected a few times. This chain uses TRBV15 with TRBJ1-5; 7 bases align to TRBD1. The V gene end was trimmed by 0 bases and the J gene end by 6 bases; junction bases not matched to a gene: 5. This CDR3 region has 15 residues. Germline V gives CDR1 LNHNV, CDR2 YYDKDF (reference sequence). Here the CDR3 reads CATSRDRSGGQPQHF. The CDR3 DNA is TGTGCCACCAGCAGAGATCGATCAGGGGGTCAGCCCCAGCATTTT.

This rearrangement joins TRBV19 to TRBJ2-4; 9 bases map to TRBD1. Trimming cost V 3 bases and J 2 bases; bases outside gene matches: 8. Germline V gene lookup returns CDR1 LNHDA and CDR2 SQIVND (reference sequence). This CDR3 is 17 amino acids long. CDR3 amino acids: CASSIVRTGASKNIQYF. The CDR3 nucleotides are TGTGCCAGTAGTATCGTAAGGACAGGGGCATCCAAAAACATTCAGTACTTC.

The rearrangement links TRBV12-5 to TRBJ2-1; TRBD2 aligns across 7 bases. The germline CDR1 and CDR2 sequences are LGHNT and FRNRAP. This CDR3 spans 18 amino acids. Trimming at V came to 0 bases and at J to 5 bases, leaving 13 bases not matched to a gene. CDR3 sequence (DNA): TGTGCTAGTGGTTTGGTACAACTAAAACTAGCGTTCGACAATGAGCAGTTCTTC. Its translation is CASGLVQLKLAFDNEQFF.

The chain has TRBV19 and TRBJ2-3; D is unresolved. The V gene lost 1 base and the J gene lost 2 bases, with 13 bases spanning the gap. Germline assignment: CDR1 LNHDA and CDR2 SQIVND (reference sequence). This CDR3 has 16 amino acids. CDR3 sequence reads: CASSIVERIYTDTQYF. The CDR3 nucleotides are TGTGCCAGTAGTATAGTCGAGCGAATATACACAGATACGCAGTATTTT.

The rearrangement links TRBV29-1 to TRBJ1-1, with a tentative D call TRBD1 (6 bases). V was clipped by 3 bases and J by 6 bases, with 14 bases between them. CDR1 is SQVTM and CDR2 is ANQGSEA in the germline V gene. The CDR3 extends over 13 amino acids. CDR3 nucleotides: TGCAGCGTTGAGGACAGCCCCGGGGCTGAAGCTTTCTTT. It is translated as CSVEDSPGAEAFF.

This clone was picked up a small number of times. The CDR3 sequence: CASSQGQVEGPYGYTF. CDR3 DNA sequence: TGCGCCAGCAGCCAGGGACAGGTCGAGGGCCCCTATGGCTACACCTTC. This chain connects TRBV5-1 to TRBJ1-2; 8 bases fit TRBD1. In germline, CDR1 is SGHRS, CDR2 YFSETQ. The CDR3 has 16 residues. The ends lost 4 bases at V and 4 bases at J; junction bases unmatched: 12.

Written as DNA, the CDR3 is TGCGCCAGCAGCTCCATTTTCCCCGGGGAGCTGTTTTTT. It codes for CASSSIFPGELFF. This chain joins TRBV5-1 and TRBJ2-2; no definite D call. CDR1 is SGHRS, CDR2 YFSETQ, per germline. The CDR3 extends over 13 amino acids. V gave up 3 bases and J gave up 6 bases, with 9 bases separating them.

CDR3 nucleotides: TGCAGCGTCGCCGGTAATGAGCAGTTCTTC. Its translation: CSVAGNEQFF. V usage is TRBV29-1 and J usage is TRBJ2-1; D remains unclear. Deletions cut 6 bases from V and 7 bases from J, with 7 bases between. The V gene's germline CDR1 is SQVTM and CDR2 ANQGSEA. The CDR3 sequence is 10 residues long.

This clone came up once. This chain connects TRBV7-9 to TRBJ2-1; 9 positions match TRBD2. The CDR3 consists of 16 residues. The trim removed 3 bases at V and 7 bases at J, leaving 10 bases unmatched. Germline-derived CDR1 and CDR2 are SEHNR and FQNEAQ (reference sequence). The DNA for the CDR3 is TGTGCCAGCAGCTTTAATCTAGCGGGATATATGAATGAGCAGTTCTTC. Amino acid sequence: CASSFNLAGYMNEQFF.

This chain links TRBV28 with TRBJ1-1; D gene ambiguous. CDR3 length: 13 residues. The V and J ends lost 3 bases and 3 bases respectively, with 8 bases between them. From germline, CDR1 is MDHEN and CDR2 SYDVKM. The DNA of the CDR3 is TGTGCCAGCAGTTTCTTATTCTACACTGAAGCTTTCTTT. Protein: CASSFLFYTEAFF.